These 10 T cell receptor beta chains share one sample of origin, sequenced in a study of T cells in Graves' hyperthyroidism and ophthalmopathy. Amplification of TCR beta CDR3 regions used RNA as the template. Using the HTBI primer set, a first-round RT-PCR was run on the TCR CDR3. TCRdb used MiXCR to reprocess the multiplex PCR reads, holding one entry per CDR3 protein. The table includes about 150,000 distinct CDR3 sequences, 22% detected once. Sequencing was performed on blood. All receptors derive from a woman in her forties or fifties with Graves' hyperthyroidism that later progressed to Graves' ophthalmopathy.

This clonotype was picked up many times. The chain has TRBV5-1 and TRBJ2-3; 10 nucleotides align to TRBD2. The germline V gene encodes CDR1 SGHRS and CDR2 YFSETQ. The CDR3 runs to 19 residues. V was pared by 4 bases and J by 1 base, with 15 bases of the junction left unmatched. The CDR3 DNA sequence: TGCGCCAGCAGCCGGGGACTAGCGCAATCCCGAGGGGGCACAGATACGCAGTATTTT. The encoded protein is CASSRGLAQSRGGTDTQYF.

The chain joins TRBV9 to TRBJ2-7; the D call may be TRBD1 or TRBD2 (6 bases each). Germline-derived CDR1 and CDR2 are SGDLS and YYNGEE. Trimming took off 0 bases at V and 5 bases at J, with 15 bases between the two ends. CDR3 size: 15 residues. The CDR3: CASSVDGGGSNEQYF. CDR3 DNA: TGTGCCAGCAGCGTAGATGGAGGGGGAAGCAACGAGCAGTACTTC.

A few counts support this clonotype. CDR3 in DNA: TGTGCCAGCAGCCCACAGGGGGAGAGGAGAGAAAAACTGTTTTTT. This gives the protein CASSPQGERREKLFF. This chain connects TRBV9 to TRBJ1-4; 8 bases are shared with TRBD1. The germline V gene has CDR1 SGDLS and CDR2 YYNGEE. The CDR3 totals 15 residues. V trimming: 4 bases; J trimming: 8 bases; junction bases outside the gene matches: 10.

This chain connects TRBV6-1 to TRBJ2-5; a weak D match, TRBD1 (5 bases). V was cut by 5 bases and J by 5 bases, with 9 bases left in between. Germline lookup yields CDR1 MNHNS and CDR2 SASEGT. This CDR3 comprises 12 residues. CDR3 bases: TGTGCCAGCAGTCCCAGGGCGGAGACCCAGTACTTC. It translates to CASSPRAETQYF.

This clonotype has at least ten counts. The J gene is TRBJ2-7, the V gene TRBV4-1, with D perhaps TRBD1 or TRBD2 (5 bases each). CDR3 length: 14 residues. V was clipped by 2 bases and J by 3 bases, with 11 bases between them. CDR1 and CDR2 from the germline V gene are MGHRA and YSYEKL. As DNA, the CDR3 is TGCGCCAGCAGCCAACCCCGGGGCCACTACGAGCAGTACTTC. It encodes CASSQPRGHYEQYF.

V gene TRBV2 combines with J gene TRBJ2-2; 8 nucleotides agree with TRBD1. Trimming took 6 bases from V and 4 from J; bases not matched to a gene: 10. This CDR3 is built from 16 residues. Germline CDR1 reads SNHLY; CDR2 reads FYNNEI. The CDR3 spells CASSVRWTGTTGELFF. CDR3 sequence (DNA): TGTGCCAGCAGCGTTCGATGGACAGGGACCACCGGGGAGCTGTTTTTT.

This clonotype was recorded at least ten times. The chain couples TRBV18 to TRBJ2-5; D possibly corresponds to TRBD1 (6 bases). Trimming pared 3 bases from V and 5 bases from J, leaving 10 bases between. The CDR3 is 13 amino acids. Germline-derived CDR1 and CDR2 are KGHSH and LQKENI. The CDR3 loop is CASSPGAKETQYF. The CDR3 region has the DNA TGTGCCAGCTCACCGGGGGCCAAGGAGACCCAGTACTTC.

This clonotype came up many times. CDR3 amino acids: CASRVGDSANTEAFF. CDR3 in DNA: TGTGCCAGCAGGGTAGGGGACAGTGCGAACACTGAAGCTTTCTTT. The V gene is TRBV6-1, the J gene TRBJ1-1; 7 bases fit TRBD1. This CDR3 contains 15 residues. Germline V gene data show CDR1 as MNHNS and CDR2 as SASEGT. V gave up 6 bases and J gave up 1 base; unmatched junction bases: 8.

V usage is TRBV11-2 and J usage is TRBJ2-7, with 9 bases that match TRBD1. This CDR3 is 15 amino acids long. CDR1 and CDR2 (germline): SGHAT, FQNNGV. The J segment lost 4 bases and the V segment lost 0 bases, leaving 4 bases of the junction unmatched. The CDR3 DNA reads as TGTGCCAGCAGCTTAGAACTGGGACAGGGATACGAGCAGTACTTC. Amino acid sequence: CASSLELGQGYEQYF.

The CDR3 is CASSGLASNTGELFF. The CDR3, as DNA: TGCGCCAGCAGCGGACTAGCGTCGAACACCGGGGAGCTGTTTTTT. The chain employs TRBV10-2 and TRBJ2-2; 9 bases align to TRBD2. Germline trimming cut 6 bases from V and 0 bases from J; bases unmatched to any gene: 2. Germline V CDR1 and CDR2: WSHSY, SAAADI. CDR3 size: 15 residues.